Below, 10 T cell receptor beta chains from the same sample are listed, as sequenced in a study of regulatory T cells in long-lasting Graves disease. With iRepertoire HTBI primers and Arm-PCR of CDR3 regions, TCR beta libraries were built. Via MiXCR, TCRdb re-called the multiplex PCR reads, giving one row per CDR3 protein. The sample has approximately 470,000 distinct CDR3 sequences; less than 25% are singletons. Time point: persistent/refractory GD, antithyroid drugs over 5 years with positive TRAb. After RNA was extracted from PBMCs, the TCR library was made from it. The sample was peripheral blood mononuclear cells (PBMCs), taken when the disease was refractory, from a patient treated with antithyroid drugs. All receptors derive from a female donor with Graves disease.

The chain employs TRBV19 and TRBJ1-1; D is undetermined. CDR1 LNHDA and CDR2 SQIVND come from the germline V gene (reference sequence). The CDR3 totals 15 residues. V lost 0 bases and J 0 bases, leaving 8 bases between the germline ends. The CDR3 loop reads CASSIDEGVNTEAFF. The CDR3 bases are TGTGCCAGTAGTATAGACGAGGGAGTGAACACTGAAGCTTTCTTT.

This clonotype was seen at least ten times. The chain links TRBV6-1 to TRBJ1-2; TRBD1 matches 7 bases. Germline values: CDR1 MNHNS, CDR2 SASEGT. The CDR3 sequence is 13 residues long. V lost 9 bases to trimming and J lost 6 bases; unmatched junction nucleotides: 10. CDR3 residues: CASSGTVLDGYTF. In nucleotides, the CDR3 is TGTGCCAGTTCCGGGACAGTGCTAGATGGCTACACCTTC.

This clonotype was seen a few times. The CDR3 protein is CASSLSPGTATSGEQYF. The CDR3 DNA reads as TGTGCCAGCTCACTAAGTCCCGGGACAGCAACCTCAGGCGAGCAGTACTTC. The chain employs TRBV18 and TRBJ2-7; 7 nucleotides line up with TRBD1. The CDR3 extends over 17 amino acids. CDR1 and CDR2 (germline): KGHSH, LQKENI. Germline trimming cut 4 bases from V and 6 bases from J; bases unmatched to any gene: 18.

At least ten counts were recorded for this clonotype. The rearrangement links TRBV28 to TRBJ2-4; D uncertain. The J call may be in error: the DNA end matches TRBJ2-5 better. The CDR3 is made up of 17 amino acids. Germline values: CDR1 MDHEN, CDR2 SYDVKM. The CDR3: CASSLLGVPEYKETQYF. The CDR3 DNA follows: TGTGCCAGCAGTTTACTTGGGGTCCCGGAGTACAAAGAGACCCAGTACTTC.

This clonotype was found many times. This rearrangement joins TRBV28 to TRBJ1-1; D unresolved. CDR1 is MDHEN and CDR2 is SYDVKM in the germline V gene. V was clipped by 6 bases and J by 0 bases, with 14 bases between them. The CDR3 spans 15 residues. CDR3 region: CASSLLGNLNTEAFF. CDR3 nucleotide sequence: TGTGCCAGCAGCTTGTTGGGGAACTTGAACACTGAAGCTTTCTTT.

This clonotype was observed a handful of times. The chain carries TRBV14 and TRBJ2-5; 9 bases line up with TRBD1. This CDR3 has 14 amino acids. From germline, CDR1 is SGHDN and CDR2 FVKESK. After removal of 4 bases from V and 3 bases from J, the junction contained 3 bases not matched to a gene. CDR3 sequence reads: CASSRRTGEETQYF. CDR3 sequence (DNA): TGTGCCAGCAGCCGACGGACAGGGGAAGAGACCCAGTACTTC.

The V gene is TRBV29-1, the J gene TRBJ2-7; D is possibly TRBD1 (6 bases). From germline, CDR1 is SQVTM and CDR2 ANQGSEA. V was clipped by 1 base and J by 3 bases, with 13 bases between them. This CDR3 region has 14 residues. Here the CDR3 DNA reads TGCAGCGTTGAAGCCCGGGACACCGGCTACGAGCAGTACTTC. Protein sequence: CSVEARDTGYEQYF.

This chain joins TRBV27 and TRBJ2-2; 8 nucleotides match TRBD1. Germline CDR1 MNHEY, CDR2 SMNVEV (reference sequence). After removal of 5 bases from V and 4 bases from J, the junction contained 9 bases not matched to a gene. The CDR3 runs to 16 residues. The CDR3 DNA is TGTGCCAGCAGTACGCGGTGGGACAGGCCCACCGGGGAGCTGTTTTTT. This gives the protein CASSTRWDRPTGELFF.

In this sample, this clonotype turned up many times. CDR3 nucleotides: TGTGCCAGCAGTTTGACTAGCGCCACCCTTGGGACCGGGGAGCTGTTTTTT. Amino acid sequence: CASSLTSATLGTGELFF. The chain recombines TRBV27 with TRBJ2-2; the match to TRBD2 covers 8 bases. V shed 3 bases, J shed 5 bases, and the junction held 11 bases outside the gene matches. Germline CDR1 is MNHEY and CDR2 is SMNVEV (reference sequence). CDR3 length equals 17 residues.

The chain couples TRBV30 to TRBJ1-5; D gene uncertain. The length of the CDR3 is 13 residues. The germline V gene encodes CDR1 GTSNPN and CDR2 SVGIG (reference sequence). The V and J ends lost 1 base and 5 bases respectively, with 9 bases between them. CDR3 DNA: TGTGCCTGGAGTGGCGGCGGTGATCAGCCCCAGCATTTT. It yields the protein CAWSGGGDQPQHF.